The rows below give T cell receptor beta chains drawn from one sample of a study of glioma-infiltrating T cells. One entry per CDR3 protein results from TCRdb running MiXCR on the multiplex PCR reads. The data hold 150,000 to 200,000 distinct CDR3 sequences, with over 40% observed a single time. What was sequenced was glioma tissue, nonneoplastic brain tissue, or PBMCs (not recorded which). These receptors originate from a human donor with low-grade glioma or glioblastoma, undergoing nonglioma brain surgery, or in good health (not recorded which). Each CDR3 is given with its conserved first and last residue. D genes are given only for firm matches. Clone size is stated in some rows and not others, as once, few, many or a class when expanded.

abundance,j_gene,d_gene,v_gene,CDR3aa,CDR3nt
many,TRBJ2-5,TRBD2,TRBV7-3,CASSLSGKEQETQYF,TGTGCCAGCAGCTTGAGCGGGAAGGAACAAGAGACCCAGTACTTC
many,TRBJ2-7,TRBD1,TRBV20-1,CSANRGRSVYEQYF,TGCAGTGCAAACAGGGGCCGCTCGGTCTACGAGCAGTACTTC
.,TRBJ2-7,TRBD1,TRBV7-2,CASSLQTGGPYEQYF,TGTGCCAGCAGCTTACAGACAGGGGGACCCTACGAGCAGTACTTC
many,TRBJ1-6,TRBD1,TRBV20-1,CSARGTGYNSPLHF,TGCAGTGCTAGAGGGACAGGGTATAATTCACCCCTCCACTTT
.,TRBJ1-5,TRBD1,TRBV18,CASSRSPGGYSNQPQHF,TGTGCCAGCTCACGCTCCCCAGGGGGCTATAGCAATCAGCCCCAGCATTTT
many,TRBJ2-1,.,TRBV20-1,CSARAGSGRNEQFF,TGCAGTGCTAGAGCCGGGAGCGGGCGGAATGAGCAGTTCTTC
many,TRBJ2-7,.,TRBV5-1,CASSLLSHSYEQYF,TGCGCCAGCAGCTTACTCAGCCACTCCTACGAGCAGTACTTC
few,TRBJ2-7,.,TRBV7-6,CASSLSGVSYEQYF,TGTGCCAGCAGCCTAAGCGGTGTCTCCTACGAGCAGTACTTC
many,TRBJ1-2,.,TRBV6-1,CASRPPPPNYGYTF,TGTGCCAGCAGGCCACCGCCCCCTAACTATGGCTACACCTTC
.,TRBJ1-2,TRBD1,TRBV28,CASEGGKGNYCYTF,TGTGCCAGCGAAGGGGGCAAGGGAAACTATTGCTACACCTTC
.,TRBJ2-5,.,TRBV7-8,CASSLAQGASQTQYF,TGTGCCAGCAGCTTAGCGCAAGGGGCCTCCCAGACCCAGTACTTC
.,TRBJ2-1,TRBD2,TRBV28,CASSATSGSNEQFF,TGTGCCAGCAGTGCGACTAGCGGGAGCAATGAGCAGTTCTTC
few,TRBJ2-5,TRBD2,TRBV11-3,CASSSRTSGETQYF,TGTGCCAGCAGCTCCCGGACTAGTGGGGAGACCCAGTACTTC
many,TRBJ1-3,.,TRBV20-1,CSARDYLRGGENTIYF,TGCAGTGCTAGAGATTATCTCAGAGGGGGGGAGAACACCATATATTTT
many,TRBJ2-7,.,TRBV6-1,CASSFTGIGEQYF,TGTGCCAGCAGCTTCACAGGGATAGGCGAGCAGTACTTC
.,TRBJ2-2,.,TRBV24-1,CATSDSGSLFTGELFF,TGTGCCACCAGTGATTCCGGGAGCCTCTTTACCGGGGAGCTGTTTTTT
once,TRBJ2-1,.,TRBV11-2,CASSSQGEYYEQFF,TGTGCCAGCAGCTCACAGGGCGAATACTACGAGCAGTTCTTC
once,TRBJ1-4,TRBD1,TRBV5-1,CASSLGQGSEKLFF,TGCGCCAGCAGCTTGGGACAGGGAAGCGAAAAACTGTTTTTT
.,TRBJ1-5,.,TRBV7-9,CASSLGGRDQPQHF,TGTGCCAGCAGCTTAGGCGGGAGGGACCAGCCCCAGCATTTT
.,TRBJ2-4,.,TRBV6-1,CASSFPRGPRKNIQYF,TGTGCCAGCAGTTTTCCCCGCGGGCCCCGAAAAAACATTCAGTACTTC
few,TRBJ2-1,.,TRBV29-1,CSVNRDLGEQFF,TGCAGCGTAAACAGGGATTTGGGGGAGCAGTTCTTC
many,TRBJ2-1,TRBD2,TRBV20-1,CSAVGLADYNEQFF,TGCAGTGCCGTGGGACTAGCGGACTACAATGAGCAGTTCTTC
many,TRBJ2-5,.,TRBV27,CASSLSEAETQYF,TGTGCCAGCAGTTTAAGTGAGGCAGAGACCCAGTACTTC
many,TRBJ2-3,TRBD2,TRBV2,CASSGLAESTDTQYF,TGTGCCAGCAGTGGACTAGCGGAGAGCACAGATACGCAGTATTTT
few,TRBJ1-4,.,TRBV3-1,CASSLTGPVNEKLFF,TGTGCCAGCAGCCTGACGGGACCGGTCAATGAAAAACTGTTTTTT
few,TRBJ2-1,.,TRBV7-2,CASSKGGEPSYNEQFF,TGTGCCAGCAGCAAGGGGGGGGAACCATCCTACAATGAGCAGTTCTTC
many,TRBJ1-1,.,TRBV15,CATSRDRAIMNTEAFF,TGTGCCACCAGCAGAGATAGGGCCATCATGAACACTGAAGCTTTCTTT
.,TRBJ1-1,.,TRBV7-9,CASSSMTVQGSTEAFF,TGTGCCAGCAGCTCGATGACAGTACAGGGAAGCACTGAAGCTTTCTTT
many,TRBJ2-1,.,TRBV27,CASSQTGTQTYNEQFF,TGTGCCAGCAGTCAGACCGGGACACAGACCTACAATGAGCAGTTCTTC
few,TRBJ2-7,TRBD2,TRBV2,CASKPGLATYEQYF,TGTGCCAGCAAGCCGGGACTAGCTACCTACGAGCAGTACTTC
few,TRBJ2-5,.,TRBV4-1,CASSQTSVGGTQYF,TGCGCCAGCAGCCAGACTTCGGTTGGAGGCACCCAGTACTTC
.,TRBJ2-5,.,TRBV7-9,CASSPTGERETQYF,TGTGCCAGCAGCCCGACGGGAGAGCGTGAGACCCAGTACTTC
.,TRBJ2-7,.,TRBV19,CASSLHHTPTSPYEQYF,TGTGCCAGTAGCCTTCACCATACACCGACCTCCCCCTACGAGCAGTACTTC
many,TRBJ2-5,.,TRBV27,CASSFGGGKTQYF,TGTGCCAGCAGTTTCGGAGGAGGGAAGACCCAGTACTTC
few,TRBJ1-3,.,TRBV3-1,CASSQDGNTIYF,TGTGCCAGCAGCCAAGATGGAAACACCATATATTTT
.,TRBJ2-7,.,TRBV7-6,CASSRPRGDSSYEQYF,TGTGCCAGCAGCCGTCCCCGGGGGGACAGTTCCTACGAGCAGTACTTC
many,TRBJ1-5,.,TRBV6-1,CASSEARGGGNNQPQHF,TGTGCCAGCAGTGAAGCCCGGGGGGGGGGGAACAATCAGCCCCAGCATTTT
many,TRBJ1-1,.,TRBV6-1,CASGGELGNTEAFF,TGTGCCAGCGGTGGGGAACTTGGGAACACTGAAGCTTTCTTT
many,TRBJ2-7,.,TRBV6-1,CASRDPGPYEQYF,TGTGCCAGCAGAGATCCGGGACCATACGAGCAGTACTTC
few,TRBJ2-5,TRBD1,TRBV7-9,CASSLVGQGAEETQYF,TGTGCCAGCAGCTTAGTAGGACAGGGTGCTGAAGAGACCCAGTACTTC
many,TRBJ2-7,.,TRBV28,CASKPTSYEQYF,TGTGCCAGCAAACCGACCTCCTACGAGCAGTACTTC